This T cell receptor (beta chain) stems from a study of blood T cell repertoires in COVID-19. Across the study: Sites across the United States, Italy and Spain contributed samples from acute and convalescent COVID-19. T cells, B-cell-depleted T cells, or PBMCs supplied cDNA or gDNA.

Sequencing was performed with immunoSEQ multiplex PCR; in TCRdb, only in-frame clones are kept and a portion is missing. The sample yields around 63,000 clones, 80% to 90% seen once. Seattle participants joined during active infection and were tracked over time. CDR1 is SGHVS and CDR2 is FNYEAQ in the germline V gene. This CDR3 region has 16 residues. V was clipped by 6 bases and J by 2 bases, with 14 bases between them. The clonotype originates from a woman aged 55-70 years with COVID-19, enrolled during active disease. The sequencing input was peripheral blood. The chain combines TRBV7-6 with TRBJ2-6; TRBD2 might be the D (7 bases). The CDR3 loop is CASSSRGGPGANVLTF. In DNA, the CDR3 is TGTGCCAGCAGTTCAAGGGGGGGGCCTGGGGCCAACGTCCTGACTTTC.